The TCR beta chain described here comes from a study of blood T cell repertoires in COVID-19. Whole-study context: Samples taken during acute and convalescent COVID-19 were collected in the United States, Italy and Spain. Sources were T cells, B-cell-depleted T cells, or PBMCs; the material itself was cDNA or gDNA.

In the authors' workflow: Reference gene primers were amplified, and this amplification served to estimate nucleated cell counts. Sequenced by immunoSEQ multiplex PCR; TCRdb stores in-frame clones only, minus some. V, J and clone size are those of that table, while D and trimming were read from the DNA. The data contain about 100,000 clones, roughly two thirds of them singletons. There are 15 residues in the CDR3. Germline-derived CDR1 and CDR2 are LGHNA and YNFKEQ. Trimming removed 0 bases at V and 5 bases at J, with 13 bases between. The receptor was isolated from a man aged 80 or over with acute or convalescent COVID-19. This chain links TRBV4-2 with TRBJ2-5, with D possibly being TRBD2 (6 bases). The specimen sequenced was peripheral blood. CDR3 region: CASSQDAAGRETQYF. Here the CDR3 DNA reads TGTGCCAGCAGCCAAGATGCGGCGGGGCGGGAGACCCAGTACTTC.